The clone carrying this T cell receptor (beta chain) occurred many times. These data originate in a study of early T cells in non-severe SARS-CoV-2 infection. Study as a whole: Bulk RNA isolated from unsorted whole blood underwent sequencing; chains were not paired.

Each CDR3 protein is one row after TCRdb ran MiXCR on the 5' RACE reads. The table has tens of thousands of distinct CDR3 sequences, approximately 5.4% seen once; the top ten hold about a tenth. The germline V gene has CDR1 MNHEY and CDR2 SMNVEV (reference sequence). V shed 3 bases, J shed 4 bases, and the junction held 11 bases outside the gene matches. The CDR3 has 16 residues. What was sequenced was whole blood. The receptor's source is an adult who was a healthcare worker with PCR-confirmed SARS-CoV-2 infection or an uninfected control (not recorded which). This chain links TRBV27 with TRBJ1-1; 7 nucleotides match TRBD1. CDR3 nucleotides: TGTGCCAGCAGTTTGGCCCAGGGGGTATTCGGCACTGAAGCTTTCTTT. This gives the protein CASSLAQGVFGTEAFF.